The T cell receptor (beta chain) under discussion was sequenced for a study of vaccination and CD4 T cells after COVID-19. Overall study: Convalescent donors totaled six males and four females, including two who were Hispanic. Every participant was given two doses of BNT162b2 or mRNA-1273 vaccine.

One entry per CDR3 protein results from TCRdb running MiXCR on the PCR reads. The sample records roughly 18,000 distinct CDR3 sequences, 62% being singletons. Trimming cost V 1 base and J 9 bases, with 13 bases left between them. The CDR3 sequence is 15 residues long. Germline V gives CDR1 SGHDN, CDR2 FVKESK. This clonotype was observed a single time. V usage is TRBV14 and J usage is TRBJ1-6, with D tentatively TRBD1 (6 bases). The clonotype comes from a human donor who had recovered from COVID-19. The starting material was CD4+ T cells from blood, obtained before SARS-CoV-2 vaccination. CDR3 sequence: CASSQGGGLSSPLHF. The CDR3 region has the DNA TGTGCCAGCAGCCAAGGCGGGGGGCTTAGTTCACCCCTCCACTTT.